One sample yielded the 17 T cell receptor beta chains listed below, sequenced in a study of cytotoxic CD8 clonotypes in ibrutinib-treated CLL. The data were produced by immunoSEQ multiplex PCR, yet TCRdb's version contains in-frame clones alone and is incomplete. Of about 72,000 clones listed, 65% to 85% were seen once; the top ten hold 7.5% to 8%. The sample was PBMCs, taken at disease progression, from a patient treated with ibrutinib. These TCRs come from a human donor with chronic lymphocytic leukemia.

The J gene is TRBJ2-7, the V gene TRBV27; D possibly corresponds to TRBD2 (6 bases). CDR3 length: 16 amino acids. Germline values: CDR1 MNHEY, CDR2 SMNVEV (reference sequence). The V end was cut by 3 bases, the J end by 1 base, with 16 bases between. This CDR3 reads CASSFSGDSKSYEQYF. The CDR3 bases are TGTGCCAGCAGTTTTTCCGGGGACTCAAAGTCCTACGAGCAGTACTTC.

V is TRBV6-1 and J is TRBJ2-6; D not certain. The V gene lost 0 bases and the J gene lost 2 bases, with 17 bases spanning the gap. Germline lookup yields CDR1 MNHNS and CDR2 SASEGT. The CDR3 is 19 amino acids. The CDR3 reads CASSEAPPRRFTGANVLTF. Written as DNA, the CDR3 is TGTGCCAGCAGTGAAGCGCCCCCCCGACGGTTCACTGGGGCCAACGTCCTGACTTTC.

The rearrangement joins TRBV4-1 to TRBJ1-5; D possibly corresponds to TRBD1 (5 bases). The germline V gene encodes CDR1 MGHRA and CDR2 YSYEKL. The V end was cut by 6 bases, the J end by 7 bases, with 19 bases between. The CDR3 is made up of 15 amino acids. DNA for the CDR3: TGCGCCAGCAGAAAAGACCCTGGCGAGGGGCAGCCCCAGCATTTT. Translating it yields CASRKDPGEGQPQHF.

This clone was seen just once. The rearrangement joins TRBV7-9 to TRBJ2-7, with no clear D. The CDR3 is made up of 12 amino acids. The ends were cut back, 2 bases at V and 2 bases at J, with 4 bases in the middle. In germline, CDR1 is SEHNR, CDR2 FQNEAQ (reference sequence). In nucleotides, the CDR3 is TGTGCCAGCAGCTTAAACGCCTACGAGCAGTACTTC. This encodes CASSLNAYEQYF.

In DNA, the CDR3 is TGTGCCAGCAGCTCCAACTACGAGCAGTACTTC. Its protein product is CASSSNYEQYF. The chain employs TRBV11-2 and TRBJ2-7; D is unclear. The CDR3 has 11 residues. Trimming left V 4 bases short and J 3 bases short, with 4 bases between. Germline V gene sequence: CDR1 SGHAT, CDR2 FQNNGV.

This clone was picked up one time. The V call is TRBV5-5, the J call TRBJ1-2; possible D gene TRBD1, 6 bases. The V and J ends lost 3 bases and 6 bases respectively, with 9 bases between them. This CDR3 has 12 amino acids. Germline CDR1 SGHKS, CDR2 YYEKEE (reference sequence). CDR3 loop: CASSSSGDGYTF. CDR3 nucleotide sequence: TGTGCCAGCAGCTCATCAGGGGATGGCTACACCTTC. Filled out from reference TRBV5-5 and TRBJ1-2, the complete variable domain reads DAGVTQSPTHLIKTRGQQVTLRCSPISGHKSVSWYQQVLGQGPQFIFQYYEKEERGRGNFPDRFSARQFPNYSSELNVNALLLGDSALYLCASSSSGDGYTFGSGTRLTVV.

This chain connects TRBV6-5 to TRBJ1-2; D gene unclear. CDR3 length: 15 amino acids. Germline V gene data show CDR1 as MNHEY and CDR2 as SVGAGI. Trimming left V 6 bases short and J 8 bases short, with 22 bases between. The CDR3 DNA reads as TGTGCCAGCAGCCCCCCGGGCAGATGGGCTATCGGCTACACCTTC. Translated, it gives CASSPPGRWAIGYTF.

This chain uses TRBV6-5 with TRBJ1-1, with D possibly being TRBD1 (6 bases). The CDR3 contains 13 residues. Germline loops: CDR1 MNHEY, CDR2 SVGAGI. V was pared by 6 bases and J by 4 bases, with 12 bases between. DNA of the CDR3: TGTGCCAGCAGATACGGGACACTCACTGAAGCTTTCTTT. It specifies CASRYGTLTEAFF.

The V and J genes are TRBV5-1 and TRBJ2-7; tentative D call: TRBD1 (6 bases). CDR1 is SGHRS and CDR2 is YFSETQ in the germline V gene. This CDR3 is 14 amino acids long. Deletions cut 3 bases from V and 3 bases from J, with 13 bases between. CDR3 region: CASSSDRLLYEQYF. CDR3 sequence (DNA): TGCGCCAGCAGCTCTGACAGGCTTCTCTACGAGCAGTACTTC.

This clone was observed once. The rearrangement joins TRBV4-2 to TRBJ2-1; the D gene could be TRBD1 or TRBD2 (6 bases each). Per germline, CDR1 LGHNA and CDR2 YNFKEQ. The CDR3 has 15 residues. The V and J ends lost 2 bases and 6 bases respectively, with 14 bases between them. This chain's CDR3 is CASSQWAGGPNEQFF. DNA of the CDR3: TGTGCCAGCAGCCAATGGGCTGGGGGGCCCAATGAGCAGTTCTTC.

This rearrangement joins TRBV7-9 to TRBJ2-7; D gene uncertain. The V gene's germline CDR1 is SEHNR and CDR2 FQNEAQ (reference sequence). The CDR3 loop spans 14 amino acids. V lost 4 bases and J 5 bases, leaving 15 bases between the germline ends. CDR3 region: CASSSRTARDEQYF. The CDR3, as DNA: TGTGCCAGCAGCTCTAGGACCGCCCGGGACGAGCAGTACTTC. Together with reference TRBV7-9 and TRBJ2-7, the CDR3 gives the full variable domain: DTGVSQNPRHKITKRGQNVTFRCDPISEHNRLYWYRQTLGQGPEFLTYFQNEAQLEKSRLLSDRFSAERPKGSFSTLEIQRTEQGDSAMYLCASSSRTARDEQYFGPGTRLTVT.

This clone was counted once. V and J are TRBV21-1 and TRBJ1-2. TRBV21-1 represents a pseudogene. The CDR3 length is 15 residues. CDR3: CASSKWETSNYGYTF. The CDR3 DNA is TGTGCCAGCAGCAAGTGGGAGACCTCTAACTATGGCTACACCTTC.

This clone was seen a few times. The chain uses TRBV7-9 and TRBJ1-1; no clear D. V was trimmed by 5 bases and J by 7 bases, leaving 8 bases between them. CDR1 and CDR2 from the germline V gene are SEHNR and FQNEAQ (reference sequence). This CDR3 region has 11 residues. Here the CDR3 reads CASSPQLEAFF. In DNA form, the CDR3 reads TGTGCCAGCAGCCCACAGCTTGAAGCTTTCTTT.

This chain joins TRBV5-1 and TRBJ2-7, with D possibly matching TRBD2 (5 bases). The germline CDR1 and CDR2 sequences are SGHRS and YFSETQ. The CDR3 covers 12 residues. The V end was cut by 4 bases, the J end by 4 bases, with 9 bases between. The CDR3 loop reads CASSLPGYEQYF. The CDR3 DNA is TGCGCCAGCAGCCTCCCGGGGTACGAGCAGTACTTC.

V is TRBV5-6 and J is TRBJ1-5; D not resolved. V was pared by 2 bases and J by 0 bases, with 12 bases between. CDR3 length equals 16 residues. Germline V gene sequence: CDR1 SGHDT, CDR2 YYEEEE. The CDR3 DNA reads as TGTGCCAGCAGCTTTTACGGGCCTTATAGCAATCAGCCCCAGCATTTT. This sequence encodes CASSFYGPYSNQPQHF.

This rearrangement joins TRBV2 to TRBJ2-7; D may match TRBD1 or TRBD2 (6 bases each). This CDR3 contains 14 residues. Per germline, CDR1 SNHLY and CDR2 FYNNEI. V dropped 8 bases and J dropped 3 bases, with 17 bases sitting between them. CDR3 coding DNA: TGTGCCAGCCCAGGGCCGGGGGCCAGCTACGAGCAGTACTTC. Translating gives CASPGPGASYEQYF.

The chain links TRBV9 to TRBJ1-4, with a possible D match to TRBD1 (5 bases). The length of the CDR3 is 15 residues. Deletions cut 4 bases from V and 5 bases from J, with 15 bases between. The germline CDR1 and CDR2 sequences are SGDLS and YYNGEE. CDR3 DNA: TGTGCCAGCAGCTCCCATGGGACGGCGAATGAAAAACTGTTTTTT. This encodes CASSSHGTANEKLFF.